Listed below are T cell receptor beta chains from one sample, sequenced in a study of blood T cell repertoires in COVID-19. Sequenced by immunoSEQ multiplex PCR; TCRdb stores in-frame clones only, minus some. The table lists almost 95,000 clones, 55% to 80% of them singletons. Sequencing input: peripheral blood. The origin of the receptors is a woman aged 55-75 years in a cohort sampled during active or convalescent COVID-19. Both conserved end residues are part of each CDR3. Each record gives: CDR3 length, J gene, clone size, V gene, D gene, CDR3 protein, CDR3 DNA. A D gene is named only where the DNA matches it firmly. The listing skips clone size in some rows; elsewhere it reads once, few, many or a size class.

>15|TRBJ2-7|-|TRBV29-1|TRBD1
CSVAHDRVSSYEQYF
TGCAGCGTTGCACACGACAGGGTCTCCTCCTACGAGCAGTACTTC
>13|TRBJ1-2|-|TRBV7-9|TRBD1
CASSQAGGGGYTF
TGTGCCAGCAGCCAGGCAGGGGGAGGCGGCTACACCTTC
>17|TRBJ2-5|many|TRBV5-3|TRBD1
CARSLVLRRQGQETQYF
TGTGCCAGAAGCTTGGTTCTGAGGCGACAGGGGCAAGAGACCCAGTACTTC
>15|TRBJ1-3|few|TRBV4-1|-
CASSLTGTGGNTIYF
TGCGCCAGCAGCCTCACAGGGACGGGAGGAAACACCATATATTTT
>17|TRBJ2-3|-|TRBV4-2|TRBD2
CASSQDRAGGRTDTQYF
TGTGCCAGCAGCCAAGATCGGGCGGGGGGCCGCACAGATACGCAGTATTTT
>12|TRBJ1-2|-|TRBV2|-
CASSRHAYGYTF
TGTGCCAGCAGTCGACACGCTTATGGCTACACCTTC
>12|TRBJ1-2|few|TRBV2|-
CASSLQGSGYTF
TGTGCCAGCAGCCTTCAGGGAAGTGGCTACACCTTC
>14|TRBJ2-1|-|TRBV4-1|-
CASSHPDRENEQFF
TGCGCCAGCAGCCATCCCGACCGGGAGAATGAGCAGTTCTTC
>15|TRBJ1-6|many|TRBV27|-
CASPPPRGSNSPLHF
TGTGCCAGCCCCCCGCCGCGGGGAAGCAATTCACCCCTCCACTTT
>13|TRBJ1-4|-|TRBV7-9|-
CASSLAIGQALFF
TGTGCCAGCAGCTTAGCAATTGGGCAGGCTCTGTTTTTT
>15|TRBJ1-5|-|TRBV2|-
CASSENSWSNQPQHF
TGTGCCAGCAGTGAGAACAGTTGGAGCAATCAGCCCCAGCATTTT
>13|TRBJ2-7|-|TRBV11-2|-
CASIHSLASEQYF
TGTGCCAGCATCCACAGTCTAGCAAGCGAGCAGTACTTC
>15|TRBJ1-2|few|TRBV5-1|TRBD1
CASSLEEAGGYGYTF
TGCGCCAGCAGCTTGGAAGAGGCAGGGGGCTATGGCTACACCTTC
>14|TRBJ1-5|-|TRBV6-5|TRBD1
CASSTGQGVQPQHF
TGTGCCAGCAGTACGGGACAGGGGGTACAGCCCCAGCATTTT
>13|TRBJ1-1|-|TRBV7-3|-
CASSYSMNTEAFF
TGTGCCAGCAGCTACAGCATGAACACTGAAGCTTTCTTT
>14|TRBJ1-5|few|TRBV19|-
CATLQGRVNQPQHF
TGTGCCACATTACAGGGTCGGGTGAATCAGCCCCAGCATTTT
>14|TRBJ2-1|few|TRBV7-9|TRBD1
CASSSDRGYNEQFF
TGTGCCAGCAGCTCGGACAGGGGCTACAATGAGCAGTTCTTC
>13|TRBJ2-1|few|TRBV9|-
CASSGMVANEQFF
TGTGCCAGCAGCGGAATGGTAGCTAATGAGCAGTTCTTC
>16|TRBJ2-1|-|TRBV6-5|TRBD2
CASSYQGTTSGHEQFF
TGTGCCAGCAGTTACCAAGGGACTACAAGCGGGCATGAGCAGTTCTTC
>12|TRBJ1-1|-|TRBV5-6|-
CASSLTETEAFF
TGTGCCAGCAGCTTGACAGAGACTGAAGCTTTCTTT
>16|TRBJ2-3|-|TRBV9|TRBD2
CASSELLAGGGDTQYF
TGTGCCAGCAGCGAACTACTAGCGGGGGGTGGTGATACGCAGTATTTT
>13|TRBJ1-5|-|TRBV7-9|-
CASSFRSNQPQHF
TGTGCCAGCAGCTTCCGTAGCAATCAGCCCCAGCATTTT
>15|TRBJ1-1|many|TRBV7-9|-
CASSNRDTGNTEAFF
TGTGCCAGCAGCAACCGGGACACAGGGAACACTGAAGCTTTCTTT
>15|TRBJ1-2|-|TRBV7-9|-
CASSLDEGHRYGYTF
TGTGCCAGCAGCTTAGACGAGGGACATCGCTATGGCTACACCTTC